One and the same sample provided the 28 T cell receptor beta chains below, sequenced in a study of blood T cell repertoires in COVID-19. TCRdb's copy holds only in-frame clones and misses some; the assay was immunoSEQ multiplex PCR. The data contain about 50,000 clones, approximately 85% of them singletons. Material for sequencing was peripheral blood. The receptors were sampled from a man aged 60 to 69 with acute or convalescent COVID-19.

A note on this clone: Compared with germline, one end of the junction differs, possibly owing to a read error. V usage is TRBV28 and J usage is TRBJ1-2; no clear D gene. Per germline, CDR1 MDHEN and CDR2 SYDVKM. The CDR3 has 12 residues. Written as DNA, the CDR3 is TGTGCCAGCAGTTCTCCCCCACAACAAAACAACTTC. The encoded protein is CASSSPPQQNNF.

J is TRBJ1-6 and V is TRBV27; D gene unclear. The V gene lost 4 bases and the J gene lost 10 bases, with 8 bases spanning the gap. Germline-derived CDR1 and CDR2 are MNHEY and SMNVEV (reference sequence). The CDR3 contains 12 residues. The CDR3 DNA follows: TGTGCCAGCAGTTGGGTCGGGTCACCCCTCCACTTT. Amino acid sequence: CASSWVGSPLHF.

This rearrangement joins TRBV10-3 to TRBJ1-4; 9 nucleotides align to TRBD1. CDR3 length equals 15 residues. After removal of 3 bases from V and 5 bases from J, the junction contained 4 bases not matched to a gene. The germline V gene has CDR1 ENHRY and CDR2 SYGVKD. CDR3 nucleotide sequence: TGTGCCATCAGTGACTATGGGACAGGGAATGAAAAACTGTTTTTT. It codes for CAISDYGTGNEKLFF.

The chain carries TRBV3-1 (or the pseudogene TRBV3-2) and TRBJ2-3, with D possibly being TRBD1 (5 bases). The germline V gene has CDR1 LGHDT and CDR2 YNNKEL (reference sequence). The CDR3 sequence is 11 residues long. V lost 4 bases, J lost 9 bases, and 8 bases lay in between. The CDR3 DNA reads TGTGCCAGCAGCCGGGGCGTAACGCAGTATTTT. Translation: CASSRGVTQYF.

V gene TRBV3-1 (or the pseudogene TRBV3-2) combines with J gene TRBJ1-2, with 9 bases lining up with TRBD1. Germline assignment: CDR1 LGHDT and CDR2 YNNKEL (reference sequence). The CDR3 is made up of 14 amino acids. The V segment lost 8 bases and the J segment 6 bases; nucleotides outside the gene matches: 10. The CDR3 loop is CASGDSGTGNGYTF. Here the CDR3 DNA reads TGTGCCAGCGGGGACTCCGGGACAGGGAATGGCTACACCTTC.

This chain uses TRBV2 with TRBJ2-5, with D uncertain. V lost 2 bases and J 2 bases, leaving 6 bases between the germline ends. Germline assignment: CDR1 SNHLY and CDR2 FYNNEI. The CDR3 contains 13 residues. CDR3 region: CASSEPRQETQYF. The CDR3 DNA reads as TGTGCCAGCAGTGAACCGAGGCAAGAGACCCAGTACTTC. The variable domain in full, with the rest retrieved from reference TRBV2 and TRBJ2-5, is EPEVTQTPSHQVTQMGQEVILRCVPISNHLYFYWYRQILGQKVEFLVSFYNNEISEKSEIFDDQFSVERPDGSNFTLKIRSTKLEDSAMYFCASSEPRQETQYFGPGTRLLVL.

This clone was seen just once. The rearrangement uses TRBV5-4 and TRBJ2-5; TRBD1 matches at 12 bases. The CDR3 sequence is 15 residues long. Per the germline V gene, CDR1 is SGHNT and CDR2 is YYREEE (reference sequence). V lost 3 bases, J lost 5 bases, and 5 bases stayed unmatched. CDR3 nucleotides: TGTGCCAGCAGCTCCCGGGACAGGGGGCTGGAGACCCAGTACTTC. Its protein product is CASSSRDRGLETQYF.

The table lists this clone with a few counts. The CDR3 DNA is TGTGCCAGTAGTGATACTTTTGTTGGCTACACCTTC. This codes for CASSDTFVGYTF. The gene calls are TRBV19 and TRBJ1-2; D gene uncertain. The germline V gene has CDR1 LNHDA and CDR2 SQIVND (reference sequence). The CDR3 is 12 amino acids. V lost 5 bases to trimming and J lost 7 bases, with 11 bases between them.

The chain joins TRBV6-5 to TRBJ2-2; the D is unclear. Per germline, CDR1 MNHEY and CDR2 SVGAGI. The CDR3 is 13 amino acids. Trimming took off 6 bases at V and 5 bases at J, with 10 bases between the two ends. CDR3 amino acids: CASSRTVTGELFF. The CDR3 bases are TGTGCCAGCAGCCGAACGGTTACCGGGGAGCTGTTTTTT.

The rearrangement links TRBV3-1 (or the pseudogene TRBV3-2) to TRBJ1-1; TRBD1 might be the D (5 bases). CDR1 and CDR2 (germline): LGHDT, YNNKEL (reference sequence). V was cut by 2 bases and J by 5 bases, with 12 bases left in between. The CDR3 covers 14 residues. The CDR3 bases are TGTGCCAGCAGCCAACCTGGGGCAGGAACTGAAGCTTTCTTT. Amino acid sequence: CASSQPGAGTEAFF.

V is TRBV24-1 and J is TRBJ2-5, with D possibly matching TRBD1 (6 bases). The CDR3 runs to 15 residues. Germline-derived CDR1 and CDR2 are KGHDR and SFDVKD. V lost 5 bases and J 5 bases, leaving 17 bases between the germline ends. The CDR3 here is CATSGPAGATETQYF. The CDR3 DNA sequence: TGTGCCACCAGTGGGCCGGCAGGGGCTACGGAGACCCAGTACTTC.

This clone was counted a single time. The gene calls are TRBV5-1 and TRBJ2-1; 7 nucleotides line up with TRBD2. This CDR3 has 14 amino acids. V lost 0 bases, J lost 7 bases, and 4 bases stayed unmatched. Germline lookup yields CDR1 SGHRS and CDR2 YFSETQ. CDR3 in amino acids: CASSLVSSGNEQFF. Written as DNA, the CDR3 is TGCGCCAGCAGCTTGGTGTCTAGCGGAAATGAGCAGTTCTTC.

The rearrangement uses TRBV30 and TRBJ1-6; tentatively, D is TRBD1 (6 bases). Per the germline V gene, CDR1 is GTSNPN and CDR2 is SVGIG (reference sequence). This CDR3 spans 15 amino acids. The ends were cut back, 4 bases at V and 7 bases at J, with 17 bases in the middle. The CDR3 is CAWKQGRVLNSPLHF. The CDR3 nucleotides are TGTGCCTGGAAACAGGGAAGGGTGTTGAATTCACCCCTCCACTTT.

The V call is TRBV6-5, the J call TRBJ1-2; tentatively, D is TRBD1 (5 bases). Germline V gives CDR1 MNHEY, CDR2 SVGAGI. CDR3 size: 13 residues. Trimming shortened V by 8 bases and J by 7 bases, and 17 bases separated the two germline ends. The CDR3 coding sequence is TGTGCCAGCCGGGGGTGGGCTCGGGGTGGCTACACCTTC. This translates into CASRGWARGGYTF.

The chain links TRBV4-2 to TRBJ2-2, with 9 bases that match TRBD2. This CDR3 contains 21 residues. V was pared by 2 bases and J by 0 bases, with 16 bases of the junction left unmatched. The germline V gene has CDR1 LGHNA and CDR2 YNFKEQ. CDR3 amino acids: CASSQKSALAGSFANTGELFF. CDR3 nucleotides: TGTGCCAGCAGCCAAAAATCGGCGCTAGCGGGATCGTTCGCGAACACCGGGGAGCTGTTTTTT.

The genes are TRBV18 and TRBJ2-1, with a tentative D call TRBD2 (6 bases). With 2 bases removed from V and 7 bases from J, the gap between germline ends came to 9 bases. The CDR3 is made up of 13 amino acids. In germline, CDR1 is KGHSH, CDR2 LQKENI. CDR3 protein: CASSPWEDNEQFF. The CDR3 DNA follows: TGTGCCAGCTCACCATGGGAGGATAATGAGCAGTTCTTC.

This chain uses TRBV5-1 with TRBJ2-7; 7 bases match TRBD1. V lost 2 bases and J lost 0; bases outside the gene matches: 2. The germline V gene encodes CDR1 SGHRS and CDR2 YFSETQ. There are 14 residues in the CDR3. CDR3 amino acids: CASSFTGVSYEQYF. The DNA for the CDR3 is TGCGCCAGCAGCTTTACAGGGGTCTCCTACGAGCAGTACTTC. The variable domain in full, with the rest retrieved from reference TRBV5-1 and TRBJ2-7, is KAGVTQTPRYLIKTRGQQVTLSCSPISGHRSVSWYQQTPGQGLQFLFEYFSETQRNKGNFPGRFSGRQFSNSRSEMNVSTLELGDSALYLCASSFTGVSYEQYFGPGTRLTVT.

In DNA, the CDR3 is TGTGCCAGCAGTACCCGACTAGCGGGAGCTTACGAGCAGTACTTC. Translating gives CASSTRLAGAYEQYF. V is TRBV6-5 and J is TRBJ2-7, with 12 bases lining up with TRBD2. The CDR3 is 15 residues long. Germline V gene sequence: CDR1 MNHEY, CDR2 SVGAGI. With 5 bases clipped from V and 4 bases from J, the junction kept 6 bases outside the gene matches.

In its sample, this clone was seen once. The chain joins TRBV2 to TRBJ2-1; D may be TRBD2 (7 bases). Germline V lookup: CDR1 SNHLY, CDR2 FYNNEI. There are 13 residues in the CDR3. The V and J ends lost 5 bases and 9 bases respectively, with 14 bases between them. CDR3 in amino acids: CASSSGTLTEQFF. The CDR3 DNA sequence: TGTGCCAGCAGTAGCGGGACACTTACTGAGCAGTTCTTC.

The chain is built from TRBV7-9 and TRBJ1-5, with 8 positions matching TRBD1. This CDR3 comprises 14 residues. Germline trimming cut 5 bases from V and 8 bases from J; bases unmatched to any gene: 8. Germline loops: CDR1 SEHNR, CDR2 FQNEAQ (reference sequence). The CDR3 sequence is CASSRDRTKEPQHF. DNA for the CDR3: TGTGCCAGCAGCAGGGACAGGACCAAGGAGCCCCAGCATTTT.

The chain uses TRBV19 and TRBJ1-2, with D possibly matching TRBD1 (5 bases). Trimming took off 6 bases at V and 0 bases at J, with 17 bases between the two ends. The CDR3 length is 16 residues. Germline-derived CDR1 and CDR2 are LNHDA and SQIVND (reference sequence). The CDR3: CASSLLGGLSNYGYTF. CDR3 sequence (DNA): TGTGCCAGTAGCCTCCTTGGGGGACTCTCTAACTATGGCTACACCTTC.

The gene calls are TRBV6-5 and TRBJ2-5; D might be TRBD1 (6 bases). CDR3 length: 14 amino acids. Trimming removed 8 bases at V and 2 bases at J, with 15 bases between. CDR1 and CDR2 from the germline V gene are MNHEY and SVGAGI. The chain's CDR3 is CASHYYGQQETQYF. The CDR3 DNA is TGTGCCAGCCATTACTACGGACAGCAAGAGACCCAGTACTTC.

This chain joins TRBV7-8 and TRBJ2-5; no definite D call. The CDR3 is made up of 13 amino acids. Trimming stripped 5 bases from V and 5 bases from J, with 12 bases between. Germline CDR1 reads SGHVS; CDR2 reads FQNEAQ. Here the CDR3 reads CASSPRILETQYF. The CDR3 nucleotides read TGTGCCAGCAGCCCCAGGATTCTTGAGACCCAGTACTTC.

The chain has TRBV10-3 and TRBJ2-5; 16 positions match TRBD2. Germline assignment: CDR1 ENHRY and CDR2 SYGVKD. The CDR3 spans 17 residues. With 4 bases clipped from V and 2 bases from J, the junction kept 4 bases outside the gene matches. CDR3 amino acids: CAISGGTSGRAQETQYF. The CDR3 nucleotides are TGTGCCATCAGTGGAGGGACTAGCGGGAGGGCGCAAGAGACCCAGTACTTC.

This clone is deemed medium-sized. The chain couples TRBV9 to TRBJ2-1; 10 nucleotides align to TRBD1. Germline CDR1 and CDR2: SGDLS and YYNGEE. The V and J ends lost 0 bases and 8 bases, in that order; junction bases with no gene match: 5. This CDR3 is built from 15 residues. For the CDR3, the DNA is TGTGCCAGCAGCGTAGGACAGGGGGCAGGCGATGAGCAGTTCTTC. This encodes CASSVGQGAGDEQFF.

This sequence joins TRBV27 and TRBJ1-2, with a possible D match to TRBD1 (5 bases). Trimming stripped 1 base from V and 8 bases from J, with 11 bases between. Germline CDR1 MNHEY, CDR2 SMNVEV (reference sequence). This CDR3 is 13 amino acids long. CDR3 sequence reads: CASSLWGGGGYTF. CDR3 sequence (DNA): TGTGCCAGCAGTTTATGGGGGGGTGGGGGCTACACCTTC.

The J gene is TRBJ2-4, the V gene TRBV5-4; D might be TRBD2 (7 bases). The CDR3 runs 17 residues. Trimming removed 5 bases at V and 0 bases at J, with 18 bases between. Germline V gives CDR1 SGHNT, CDR2 YYREEE (reference sequence). The CDR3 reads CASSPGGRELAKNIQYF. In nucleotides, the CDR3 is TGTGCCAGCAGTCCCGGGGGGCGAGAACTAGCCAAAAACATTCAGTACTTC. The whole variable domain, remainder taken from reference TRBV5-4 and TRBJ2-4, is ETGVTQSPTHLIKTRGQQVTLRCSSQSGHNTVSWYQQALGQGPQFIFQYYREEENGRGNFPPRFSGLQFPNYSSELNVNALELDDSALYLCASSPGGRELAKNIQYFGAGTRLSVL.

The gene calls are TRBV5-4 and TRBJ1-2; 10 positions match TRBD1. The CDR3 length is 17 residues. From germline, CDR1 is SGHNT and CDR2 YYREEE (reference sequence). With V trimmed by 4 bases and J by 5 bases, 14 bases remained unmatched. The CDR3 region is CASSPGTGASEGYGYTF. DNA for the CDR3: TGTGCCAGCAGCCCGGGGACAGGGGCCAGCGAGGGGTATGGCTACACCTTC.